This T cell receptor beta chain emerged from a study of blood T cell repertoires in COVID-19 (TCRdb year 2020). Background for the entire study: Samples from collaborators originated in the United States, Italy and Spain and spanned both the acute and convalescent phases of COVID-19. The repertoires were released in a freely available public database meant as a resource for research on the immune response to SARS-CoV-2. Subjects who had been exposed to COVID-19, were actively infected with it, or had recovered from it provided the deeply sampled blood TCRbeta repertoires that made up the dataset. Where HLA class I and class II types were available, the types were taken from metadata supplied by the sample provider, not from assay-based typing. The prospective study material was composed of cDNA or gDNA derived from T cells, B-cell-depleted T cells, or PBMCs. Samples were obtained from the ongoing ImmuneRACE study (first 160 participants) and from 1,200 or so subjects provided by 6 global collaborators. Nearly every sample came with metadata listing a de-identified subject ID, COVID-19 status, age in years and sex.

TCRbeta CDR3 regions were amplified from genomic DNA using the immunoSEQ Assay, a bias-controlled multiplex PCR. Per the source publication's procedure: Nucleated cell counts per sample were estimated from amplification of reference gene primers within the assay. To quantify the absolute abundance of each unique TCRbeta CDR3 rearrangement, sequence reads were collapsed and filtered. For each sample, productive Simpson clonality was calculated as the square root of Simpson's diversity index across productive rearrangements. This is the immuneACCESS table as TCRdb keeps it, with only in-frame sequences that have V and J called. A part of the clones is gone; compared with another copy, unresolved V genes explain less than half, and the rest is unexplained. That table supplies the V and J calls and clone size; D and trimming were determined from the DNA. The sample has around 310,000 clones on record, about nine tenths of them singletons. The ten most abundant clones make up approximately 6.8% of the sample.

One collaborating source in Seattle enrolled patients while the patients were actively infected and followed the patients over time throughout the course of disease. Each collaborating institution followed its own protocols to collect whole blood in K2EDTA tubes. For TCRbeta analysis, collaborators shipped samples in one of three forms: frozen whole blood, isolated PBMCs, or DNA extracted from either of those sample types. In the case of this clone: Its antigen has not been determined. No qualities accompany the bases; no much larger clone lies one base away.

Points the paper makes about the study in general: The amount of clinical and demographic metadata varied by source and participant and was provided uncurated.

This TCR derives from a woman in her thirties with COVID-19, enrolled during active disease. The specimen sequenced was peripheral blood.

The nucleotide sequence reads as follows: TGCGCCACCCAGATAGCGGGAGCATACAATGAGCAGTTCTTC. It codes for CATQIAGAYNEQFF. The chain is made from TRBV10-2 and TRBJ2-1, and TRBD2 aligns with 9 junction nucleotides. Clipping removes 10 bases from V and 4 bases from J, with 8 as the unmatched junction base count. In the germline V gene, CDR1 corresponds to WSHSY and CDR2 to SAAADI. Reading from cysteine to phenylalanine, the CDR3 counts 14 amino acids. Only the CDR3 DNA stays, 42 bases, in frame from base 1.